The 26 T cell receptor beta chains reported below all come from one sample, sequenced in a study of shared clonotypes between healthy human individuals. Sequenced by immunoSEQ multiplex PCR; TCRdb stores in-frame clones only, minus some. The data show approximately 650,000 clones, with over 95% seen just once and about 0.11% held by the top ten. In the naive CD8 group, cells lacked CD45RO and were positively selected for CCR7, so terminally differentiated effector memory CD45RA+ cells were left out. Sequencing used naive CD8+ T cells sorted from blood. All receptors derive from a woman aged 30 to 39 in good health.

The genes are TRBV19 and TRBJ2-2; 8 bases are a match to TRBD1. The CDR3 sequence is 15 residues long. CDR1 and CDR2 from the germline V gene are LNHDA and SQIVND (reference sequence). Trimming cost V 5 bases and J 5 bases; bases outside gene matches: 7. CDR3 sequence (DNA): TGTGCCAGTAGTCAGGGACAGGCTACGACCGGGGAGCTGTTTTTT. Translated, it gives CASSQGQATTGELFF.

A single count supports this clone. This chain joins TRBV5-6 and TRBJ2-2, with 7 positions matching TRBD1. This CDR3 region has 16 residues. CDR1 is SGHDT and CDR2 is YYEEEE in the germline V gene. V shed 0 bases and J 3 bases; nucleotides not matched to a gene: 5. CDR3 loop: CASSLAGGGYTGELFF. The CDR3 nucleotides are TGTGCCAGCAGCTTGGCAGGGGGTGGTTACACCGGGGAGCTGTTTTTT.

V gene TRBV27 combines with J gene TRBJ2-7, with D unresolved. CDR1 and CDR2 (germline): MNHEY, SMNVEV (reference sequence). The CDR3 runs to 10 residues. Trimming took 5 bases from V and 5 from J, leaving 4 bases between them. CDR3 protein: CASSPDEQYF. The CDR3, as DNA: TGTGCCAGCAGTCCTGACGAGCAGTACTTC.

This rearrangement joins TRBV11-2 to TRBJ2-1, with D unresolved. The ends were cut back, 1 base at V and 2 bases at J, with 9 bases in the middle. Germline loops: CDR1 SGHAT, CDR2 FQNNGV. This CDR3 spans 15 amino acids. CDR3 in amino acids: CASSLVPHAYNEQFF. The CDR3 nucleotides are TGTGCCAGCAGCTTAGTCCCGCACGCCTACAATGAGCAGTTCTTC.

The chain carries TRBV5-6 and TRBJ1-2; TRBD1 is a possible D gene (6 bases). CDR1 and CDR2 from the germline V gene are SGHDT and YYEEEE. Trimming shortened V by 4 bases and J by 4 bases, and 17 bases separated the two germline ends. This CDR3 comprises 15 residues. In DNA, the CDR3 is TGTGCCAGCAGCCCCCAGGTAGCAGGGGCCTATGGCTACACCTTC. It codes for CASSPQVAGAYGYTF.

The chain employs TRBV28 and TRBJ2-1, with 10 bases matching TRBD1. This CDR3 contains 15 residues. Germline assignment: CDR1 MDHEN and CDR2 SYDVKM. The J segment lost 6 bases and the V segment lost 5 bases, leaving 7 bases of the junction unmatched. The DNA of the CDR3 is TGTGCCAGCAGTCCGACAGGGGGCACCGGCAATGAGCAGTTCTTC. Its protein product is CASSPTGGTGNEQFF.

V usage is TRBV28 and J usage is TRBJ2-5; either TRBD1 or TRBD2 may fit D (5 bases each). CDR1 MDHEN and CDR2 SYDVKM come from the germline V gene. V was clipped by 7 bases and J by 4 bases, with 13 bases between them. The CDR3 consists of 13 residues. The CDR3 bases are TGTGCCAGCAAACCCGTGGGGGTAGAGACCCAGTACTTC. It specifies CASKPVGVETQYF.

The chain joins TRBV10-1 to TRBJ2-5; TRBD1 might be the D (6 bases). The CDR3 consists of 14 residues. V was pared by 3 bases and J by 2 bases, with 10 bases between. Germline CDR1 reads WNHNN; CDR2 reads SYGVQD (reference sequence). DNA of the CDR3: TGCGCCAGCAGTGACCGGACAGCTCAAGAGACCCAGTACTTC. Translated, it gives CASSDRTAQETQYF.

V is TRBV5-6 and J is TRBJ2-3, with D unclear. This CDR3 has 13 amino acids. V dropped 2 bases and J dropped 7 bases, with 11 bases sitting between them. The germline gives CDR1 SGHDT, CDR2 YYEEEE. CDR3 sequence reads: CASSFLVEHTQYF. The CDR3, as DNA: TGTGCCAGCAGCTTCTTAGTTGAGCATACGCAGTATTTT.

The gene calls are TRBV18 and TRBJ2-1; D is tentatively TRBD1 or TRBD2 (5 bases each). The CDR3 runs to 18 residues. The ends were cut back, 3 bases at V and 0 bases at J, with 18 bases in the middle. Germline-derived CDR1 and CDR2 are KGHSH and LQKENI. The CDR3 DNA sequence: TGTGCCAGCTCACCGCTCTACGAAGGGACCGGCTCCTACAATGAGCAGTTCTTC. Protein: CASSPLYEGTGSYNEQFF.

This rearrangement joins TRBV28 to TRBJ2-5; 10 nucleotides line up with TRBD1. V lost 5 bases and J lost 6; bases outside the gene matches: 6. Germline CDR1 MDHEN, CDR2 SYDVKM. The CDR3 has 14 residues. The CDR3 coding sequence is TGTGCCAGCAGTCCGACAGGGGGCAAAAAGACCCAGTACTTC. This sequence encodes CASSPTGGKKTQYF. Filled out from reference TRBV28 and TRBJ2-5, the complete variable domain reads DVKVTQSSRYLVKRTGEKVFLECVQDMDHENMFWYRQDPGLGLRLIYFSYDVKMKEKGDIPEGYSVSREKKERFSLILESASTNQTSMYLCASSPTGGKKTQYFGPGTRLLVL.

This clone was recorded only once. This sequence joins TRBV4-1 and TRBJ2-7; no reliable D call. The CDR3 spans 13 residues. Germline V gene sequence: CDR1 MGHRA, CDR2 YSYEKL. The ends were cut back, 5 bases at V and 3 bases at J, with 11 bases in the middle. CDR3 in DNA: TGCGCCAGCAGCAATCGGCGGAGCTACGAGCAGTACTTC. It encodes CASSNRRSYEQYF.

The J gene is TRBJ2-2, the V gene TRBV27; 9 nucleotides agree with TRBD2. The length of the CDR3 is 16 residues. V gave up 3 bases and J gave up 4 bases; unmatched junction bases: 6. Germline V gene lookup returns CDR1 MNHEY and CDR2 SMNVEV (reference sequence). The CDR3 region has the DNA TGTGCCAGCAGTTTTAGCGGGAGTGTCAGCACCGGGGAGCTGTTTTTT. Its protein is CASSFSGSVSTGELFF.

The rearrangement uses TRBV6-1 and TRBJ2-4; possible D gene TRBD2, 6 bases. Germline V gene lookup returns CDR1 MNHNS and CDR2 SASEGT. The V end was cut by 8 bases, the J end by 0 bases, with 11 bases between. The CDR3 has 14 amino acids. The CDR3 region has the DNA TGTGCCAGCGCTGGGACTCTAGCCAAAAACATTCAGTACTTC. It encodes CASAGTLAKNIQYF.

This clone was counted once. In DNA, the CDR3 is TGTGCCAGCAGCTTAATCGTAGCGGGAAACCACAATGAGCAGTTCTTC. Its translation: CASSLIVAGNHNEQFF. The chain joins TRBV11-3 to TRBJ2-1, with TRBD2 matching over 8 bases. This CDR3 comprises 16 residues. Germline V gene sequence: CDR1 SGHNT, CDR2 YENEEA. V shed 2 bases and J 5 bases; nucleotides not matched to a gene: 8.

The rearrangement joins TRBV30 to TRBJ2-1; D not certain. Germline V lookup: CDR1 GTSNPN, CDR2 SVGIG (reference sequence). Trimming removed 8 bases from V and 10 bases from J, with 18 bases in between. The CDR3 totals 12 residues. CDR3: CAALLSEPEQFF. The CDR3 nucleotides read TGTGCCGCCCTCTTATCTGAGCCAGAGCAGTTCTTC.

The CDR3 nucleotides are TGTGCCAGCAGCCCAATAGCTGCAGATACGCAGTATTTT. This codes for CASSPIAADTQYF. The J gene is TRBJ2-3, the V gene TRBV7-9; the D is unclear. V was cut by 5 bases and J by 4 bases, with 10 bases left in between. The germline V gene encodes CDR1 SEHNR and CDR2 FQNEAQ (reference sequence). This CDR3 is built from 13 residues.

The rearrangement links TRBV28 to TRBJ2-7; 8 bases fit TRBD2. There are 12 residues in the CDR3. Germline V gene data show CDR1 as MDHEN and CDR2 as SYDVKM. The junction had 4 bases not matched to a gene; V was cut back by 6 bases and J by 6 bases. The CDR3 here is CASSFSGIEQYF. CDR3 nucleotides: TGTGCCAGCAGCTTTAGCGGGATCGAGCAGTACTTC.

The V and J genes are TRBV28 and TRBJ2-5; 7 bases match TRBD2. With the DNA end fitting TRBJ2-7 better, the J assignment may be wrong. The CDR3 has 13 amino acids. The germline V gene has CDR1 MDHEN and CDR2 SYDVKM. The CDR3 DNA reads as TGTGCCAGCAGTTTGGGAGGGTTGGACGAGCAGTACTTC. This codes for CASSLGGLDEQYF.

In nucleotides, the CDR3 is TGTGCCAGCAGCTTGGCCCTCGGAGCAGAGCAGTACTTC. Translation: CASSLALGAEQYF. The J gene is TRBJ2-7, the V gene TRBV5-8; D remains ambiguous. CDR1 and CDR2 from the germline V gene are SGHTS and YDEGEE. The CDR3 runs 13 residues. The V and J ends lost 0 bases and 7 bases respectively, with 11 bases between them.

V usage is TRBV19 and J usage is TRBJ2-1, with 7 bases that match TRBD2. Trimming removed 7 bases from V and 5 bases from J; junction bases left unmatched: 8. Germline V gene sequence: CDR1 LNHDA, CDR2 SQIVND (reference sequence). This CDR3 is 14 amino acids long. In DNA form, the CDR3 reads TGTGCCAGTACCCCCCTAAGCGGGGACAATGAGCAGTTCTTC. Its protein is CASTPLSGDNEQFF.

The table lists this clone with a count of one. This chain joins TRBV2 and TRBJ2-5, with 12 bases aligning to TRBD1. The tail of the sequence fits TRBJ2-7 better, so the J call may be wrong. CDR3 size: 14 residues. Germline CDR1 reads SNHLY; CDR2 reads FYNNEI. In DNA, the CDR3 is TGTGCCAGCAGCACCGGGACAGGGGGCGACGAGCAGTACTTC. Amino acid sequence: CASSTGTGGDEQYF.

The chain uses TRBV6-1 and TRBJ1-4; D remains ambiguous. The CDR3 has 17 amino acids. Germline CDR1 reads MNHNS; CDR2 reads SASEGT. Deletions cut 2 bases from V and 3 bases from J, with 16 bases between. CDR3 sequence: CASSESWGGLANEKLFF. In nucleotides, the CDR3 is TGTGCCAGCAGTGAATCATGGGGAGGTTTAGCTAATGAAAAACTGTTTTTT.

The CDR3 loop is CASRSMTSGQETQYF. The CDR3 DNA sequence: TGTGCCAGCAGATCGATGACTAGCGGACAAGAGACCCAGTACTTC. V usage is TRBV27 and J usage is TRBJ2-5, with 9 bases identical to TRBD2. Trimming took 6 bases from V and 2 from J; bases not matched to a gene: 7. This CDR3 contains 15 residues. CDR1 and CDR2 from the germline V gene are MNHEY and SMNVEV (reference sequence).

The J gene is TRBJ1-2, the V gene TRBV11-1; weak D call: TRBD1 (6 bases). Per germline, CDR1 SGHAT and CDR2 FQDESV (reference sequence). The length of the CDR3 is 12 residues. Deletions cut 7 bases from V and 4 bases from J, with 10 bases between. The CDR3 bases are TGTGCCAGCATGGACAGTTCCTATGGCTACACCTTC. It codes for CASMDSSYGYTF.

V gene TRBV7-9 combines with J gene TRBJ2-7, with D unresolved. The CDR3 runs 12 residues. The ends were cut back, 6 bases at V and 4 bases at J, with 10 bases in the middle. Germline V CDR1 and CDR2: SEHNR, FQNEAQ (reference sequence). As DNA, the CDR3 is TGTGCCAGCAGTCCGTTGGTTTACGAGCAGTACTTC. Translation gives CASSPLVYEQYF.